Included here is one TCR beta chain sequence, with context. A far larger clone is off by one base, so a read error is likely. Other DNA sequences from this sample encode an identical CDR3 as well. Only in-frame clones appear in the TCRdb table, and some are missing; sequencing was by immunoSEQ multiplex PCR. The sample carries 450,000 to 500,000 clones, 65% to 85% recorded once. The data originate from a study of shared clonotypes between healthy human individuals. None of the donors, who were healthy HIV-negative adults, had recently had acute infections or vaccinations. Nashville, Tennessee was home to all donors, who were Caucasian adults. Genomic DNA of unsorted samples came from 90 million to 95 million PBMCs. The CDR3 sequence is 12 residues long. In germline, CDR1 is SGHAT, CDR2 FQDESV (reference sequence).

The TCR originated in a woman aged 40-49 years in good health. Some clones in this sample may be carry-over from other donors' samples. The rearrangement joins TRBV11-1 to TRBJ1-1; the D is unclear. The sequenced sample consisted of PBMCs. In nucleotides, the CDR3 is TGTGCTAGCAGCTTAGATGGCGGGGAAGCTTTCTTT. It specifies CASSLDGGEAFF.